This TCR beta chain was profiled in a study of spatial heterogeneity in lung cancer. The wider study: The study consistently detected more beta-chain than alpha-chain sequences.

All TCR cDNA molecules were individually tagged with a unique molecular identifier. TCRdb independently ran MiXCR on the 5' RACE reads; one entry per CDR3 protein. The sample includes 17,000 or so distinct CDR3 sequences, 6.2% seen only once; the top ten take around 7%. CDR1 is DFQATT and CDR2 is SNEGSKA in the germline V gene (reference sequence). V gave up 5 bases and J gave up 2 bases, with 12 bases separating them. The CDR3 covers 13 residues. This clonotype was detected a few times. The antigen is not known. This beta chain is an off-target read within a library intended for alpha chains, so its frequency means little. Time point: sample taken at primary tumor resection. The sequenced material consisted of unsorted whole RNA from tumor, nontumor lung or frozen PBMC. General study results and limits: Tumor mutation counts were tracked by expanded intratumoral alpha and beta TCR counts. Ubiquitous and regional expanded TCR counts tracked ubiquitous and regional nonsynonymous mutations, respectively.

The V gene is TRBV20-1, the J gene TRBJ1-1; D is possibly TRBD1 (5 bases). The specimen was lung tumor tissue, collected at surgery. This clonotype was obtained from a male donor with early-stage non-small cell lung cancer. This CDR3 is CSAEGGANTEAFF. Written as DNA, the CDR3 is TGCAGTGCTGAGGGAGGGGCCAACACTGAAGCTTTCTTT.